A single sample is the source of the 15 T cell receptor beta chains below, sequenced in a study of blood T cell repertoires in COVID-19. Generated by immunoSEQ multiplex PCR, the TCRdb table keeps only in-frame clones and is missing some. Of approximately 140,000 clones in the sample, around 87% were seen once. The specimen was peripheral blood. Receptors were obtained from a woman aged 55-70 years with active or convalescent COVID-19.

The chain uses TRBV16 and TRBJ1-1; 7 bases fit TRBD1. The CDR3 extends over 14 amino acids. Losses at the gene ends were 2 bases for V and 2 bases for J; bases not matched to a gene: 2. Germline loops: CDR1 KGHSY, CDR2 FQNENV. The CDR3 loop reads CASSQGTANTEAFF. As DNA, the CDR3 is TGTGCCAGCAGCCAAGGGACAGCAAACACTGAAGCTTTCTTT.

The chain uses TRBV5-6 and TRBJ2-2; D is unresolved. This CDR3 has 15 amino acids. V was cut by 1 base and J by 5 bases, with 12 bases left in between. CDR1 is SGHDT, CDR2 YYEEEE, per germline. The CDR3 loop reads CASSLKTLPTGELFF. The DNA for the CDR3 is TGTGCCAGCAGCTTGAAAACTTTACCTACCGGGGAGCTGTTTTTT. The whole variable domain, remainder taken from reference TRBV5-6 and TRBJ2-2, is DAGVTQSPTHLIKTRGQQVTLRCSPKSGHDTVSWYQQALGQGPQFIFQYYEEEERQRGNFPDRFSGHQFPNYSSELNVNALLLGDSALYLCASSLKTLPTGELFFGEGSRLTVL.

This rearrangement joins TRBV3-1 (or the pseudogene TRBV3-2) to TRBJ2-5; D gene uncertain. The CDR3 length is 12 residues. The V end lost 4 bases, the J end lost 8 bases, and 11 bases lay between the germline ends. Germline CDR1 and CDR2: LGHDT and YNNKEL (reference sequence). The CDR3 DNA sequence: TGTGCCAGCAGCCGATCAGAAAACACCCAGTACTTC. It encodes CASSRSENTQYF.

This rearrangement joins TRBV10-3 to TRBJ1-2, with a weak D call TRBD1 (5 bases). The CDR3 sequence is 14 residues long. Trimming cost V 9 bases and J 1 base, with 15 bases left between them. The germline gives CDR1 ENHRY, CDR2 SYGVKD. The CDR3 DNA reads TGTGCCATAACCCCGGGGGGAGGTAACTATGGCTACACCTTC. This translates into CAITPGGGNYGYTF.

V is TRBV7-6 and J is TRBJ2-7, with D possibly TRBD1 on 5 matching bases. CDR1 is SGHVS and CDR2 is FNYEAQ in the germline V gene. CDR3 length: 14 residues. Trimming took off 3 bases at V and 5 bases at J, with 14 bases between the two ends. The CDR3 spells CASSFGRGTHEQYF. CDR3 DNA sequence: TGTGCCAGCAGCTTCGGTAGGGGAACCCACGAGCAGTACTTC.

This chain joins TRBV19 and TRBJ1-6; no clear D gene. The V gene's germline CDR1 is LNHDA and CDR2 SQIVND (reference sequence). Trimming pared 6 bases from V and 9 bases from J, leaving 12 bases between. This CDR3 region has 13 residues. The CDR3 region is CASRLRGSSPLHF. CDR3 in DNA: TGTGCCAGTAGGTTGCGAGGTAGTTCACCCCTCCACTTT.

V is TRBV27 and J is TRBJ1-1; D gene ambiguous. Trimming stripped 6 bases from V and 1 base from J, with 15 bases between. CDR1 is MNHEY, CDR2 SMNVEV, per germline (reference sequence). This CDR3 region has 15 residues. The CDR3 region is CASSRGSIGNTEAFF. CDR3 sequence (DNA): TGTGCCAGCAGCCGCGGGTCCATTGGGAACACTGAAGCTTTCTTT.

This clone occurred once. Here the CDR3 DNA reads TGTGCCAGCACCAGACTGGATCGGGAACACTATGGCTACACCTTC. Encoded protein: CASTRLDREHYGYTF. This chain joins TRBV5-4 and TRBJ1-2; no firm D call. CDR3 size: 15 residues. V was pared by 6 bases and J by 3 bases, with 18 bases between. The germline CDR1 and CDR2 sequences are SGHNT and YYREEE (reference sequence).

The rearrangement links TRBV7-9 to TRBJ1-6, with D possibly TRBD1 on 5 matching bases. Per germline, CDR1 SEHNR and CDR2 FQNEAQ (reference sequence). CDR3 length equals 13 residues. V was pared by 1 base and J by 10 bases, with 8 bases between. CDR3 coding DNA: TGTGCCAGCAGCTTAGAGGGGATGTCACCCCTCCACTTT. It translates to CASSLEGMSPLHF. Using reference TRBV7-9 and TRBJ1-6 for the parts outside the CDR3, the full variable domain is DTGVSQNPRHKITKRGQNVTFRCDPISEHNRLYWYRQTLGQGPEFLTYFQNEAQLEKSRLLSDRFSAERPKGSFSTLEIQRTEQGDSAMYLCASSLEGMSPLHFGNGTRLTVT.

The V gene is TRBV27, the J gene TRBJ1-5; unclear D gene. The CDR3 runs 17 residues. Germline-derived CDR1 and CDR2 are MNHEY and SMNVEV (reference sequence). With 1 base removed from V and 5 bases from J, the gap between germline ends came to 18 bases. The CDR3 reads CASSLLGEGRTHQPQHF. In nucleotides, the CDR3 is TGTGCCAGCAGTTTATTAGGTGAGGGTAGGACCCATCAGCCCCAGCATTTT.

CDR3 bases: TGTGCCAGCAGCGTAGGATCCAGGGTTGAAGTAGATACGCAGTATTTT. Protein product: CASSVGSRVEVDTQYF. This chain connects TRBV9 to TRBJ2-3; a possible D gene is TRBD1 (5 bases). The CDR3 contains 16 residues. Germline V gene data show CDR1 as SGDLS and CDR2 as YYNGEE. V lost 0 bases and J 5 bases, leaving 16 bases between the germline ends. Full variable domain (remainder filled in from reference TRBV9 and TRBJ2-3): DSGVTQTPKHLITATGQRVTLRCSPRSGDLSVYWYQQSLDQGLQFLIQYYNGEERAKGNILERFSAQQFPDLHSELNLSSLELGDSALYFCASSVGSRVEVDTQYFGPGTRLTVL.

The chain has TRBV7-9 and TRBJ1-1; 8 nucleotides align to TRBD1. This CDR3 spans 14 amino acids. Trimming cost V 4 bases and J 2 bases; bases outside gene matches: 3. From germline, CDR1 is SEHNR and CDR2 FQNEAQ (reference sequence). The CDR3 DNA sequence: TGTGCCAGCAGCTATACAGGGGGAAACACTGAAGCTTTCTTT. This codes for CASSYTGGNTEAFF.

V and J are TRBV6-5 and TRBJ2-1, with TRBD1 identical over 7 bases. This CDR3 is built from 15 residues. Trimming took 2 bases from V and 4 from J; bases not matched to a gene: 5. CDR1 is MNHEY and CDR2 is SVGAGI in the germline V gene. The CDR3 here is CASSYRGLIYNEQFF. CDR3 bases: TGTGCCAGCAGTTACAGGGGGCTCATATACAATGAGCAGTTCTTC.

The CDR3 is CASSARKGGAGTDTQYF. The CDR3 DNA reads as TGTGCCAGCAGCGCCCGGAAAGGGGGGGCCGGCACAGATACGCAGTATTTT. The chain recombines TRBV3-1 (or the pseudogene TRBV3-2) with TRBJ2-3; TRBD2 is a possible D gene (7 bases). Germline V CDR1 and CDR2: LGHDT, YNNKEL (reference sequence). V lost 5 bases to trimming and J lost 1 base, with 19 bases between them. The CDR3 runs 17 residues.

The gene calls are TRBV5-6 and TRBJ2-7; D not certain. This CDR3 is built from 14 residues. Trimming stripped 1 base from V and 2 bases from J, with 10 bases between. Germline CDR1 and CDR2: SGHDT and YYEEEE. CDR3 DNA: TGTGCCAGCAGCTTGTCGGGTTGGGCCTACGAGCAGTACTTC. It yields the protein CASSLSGWAYEQYF. Full variable domain (remainder filled in from reference TRBV5-6 and TRBJ2-7): DAGVTQSPTHLIKTRGQQVTLRCSPKSGHDTVSWYQQALGQGPQFIFQYYEEEERQRGNFPDRFSGHQFPNYSSELNVNALLLGDSALYLCASSLSGWAYEQYFGPGTRLTVT.